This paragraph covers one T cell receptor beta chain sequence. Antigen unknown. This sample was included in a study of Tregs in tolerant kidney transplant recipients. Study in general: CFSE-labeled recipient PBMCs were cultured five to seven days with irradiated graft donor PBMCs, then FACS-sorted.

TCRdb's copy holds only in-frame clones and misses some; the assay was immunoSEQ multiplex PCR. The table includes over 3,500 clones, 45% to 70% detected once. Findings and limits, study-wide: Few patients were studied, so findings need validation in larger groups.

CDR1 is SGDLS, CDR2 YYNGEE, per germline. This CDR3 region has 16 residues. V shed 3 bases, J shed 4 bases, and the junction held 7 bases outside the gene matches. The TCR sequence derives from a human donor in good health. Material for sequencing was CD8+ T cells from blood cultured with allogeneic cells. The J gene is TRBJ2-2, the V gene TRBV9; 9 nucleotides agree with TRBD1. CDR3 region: CASSAPGQGVTGELFF. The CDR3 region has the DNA TGTGCCAGCAGCGCCCCGGGACAGGGCGTCACCGGGGAGCTGTTTTTT.